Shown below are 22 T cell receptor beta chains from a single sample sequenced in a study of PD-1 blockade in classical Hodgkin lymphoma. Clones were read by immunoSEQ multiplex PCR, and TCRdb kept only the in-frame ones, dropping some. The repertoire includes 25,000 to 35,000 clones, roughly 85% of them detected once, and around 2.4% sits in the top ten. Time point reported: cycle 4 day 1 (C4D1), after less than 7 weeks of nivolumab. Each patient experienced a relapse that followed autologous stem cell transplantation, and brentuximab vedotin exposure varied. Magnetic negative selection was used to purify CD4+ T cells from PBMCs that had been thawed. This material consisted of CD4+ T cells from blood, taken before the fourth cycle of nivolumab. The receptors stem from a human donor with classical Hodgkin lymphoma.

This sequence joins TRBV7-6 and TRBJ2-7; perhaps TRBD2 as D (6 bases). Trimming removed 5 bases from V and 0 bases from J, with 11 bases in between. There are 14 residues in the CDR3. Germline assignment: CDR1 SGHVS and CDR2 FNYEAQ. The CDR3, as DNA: TGTGCCAGCAGCCCGTTTAGCGGCTCCTACGAGCAGTACTTC. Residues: CASSPFSGSYEQYF.

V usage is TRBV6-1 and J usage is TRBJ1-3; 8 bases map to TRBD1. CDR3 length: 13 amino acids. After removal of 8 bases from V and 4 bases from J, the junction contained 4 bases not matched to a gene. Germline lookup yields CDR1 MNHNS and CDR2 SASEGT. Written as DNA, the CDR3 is TGTGCCAGCCAGGGGGCGCGCGGAAACACCATATATTTT. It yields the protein CASQGARGNTIYF.

This CDR3 is CASSPLNRASGSGYEQYF. CDR3 DNA sequence: TGTGCCAGCAGCCCTCTAAATCGGGCTAGCGGGAGTGGCTACGAGCAGTACTTC. The J gene is TRBJ2-7, the V gene TRBV11-2; 10 bases are shared with TRBD2. The CDR3 sequence is 18 residues long. The V gene's germline CDR1 is SGHAT and CDR2 FQNNGV. V lost 5 bases, J lost 3 bases, and 16 bases stayed unmatched.

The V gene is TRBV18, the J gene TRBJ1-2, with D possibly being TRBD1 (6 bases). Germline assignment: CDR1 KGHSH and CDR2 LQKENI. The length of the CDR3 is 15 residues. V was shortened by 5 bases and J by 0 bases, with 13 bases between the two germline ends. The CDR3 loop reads CASSSDSATNYGYTF. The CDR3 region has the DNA TGTGCCAGCTCATCGGACAGCGCTACTAACTATGGCTACACCTTC.

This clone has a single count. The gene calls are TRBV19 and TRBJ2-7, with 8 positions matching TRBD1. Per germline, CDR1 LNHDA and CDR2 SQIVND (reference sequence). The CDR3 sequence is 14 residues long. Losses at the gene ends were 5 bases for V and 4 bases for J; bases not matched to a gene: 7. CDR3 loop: CASSAGQGWYEQYF. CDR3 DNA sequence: TGTGCCAGTAGTGCCGGACAGGGATGGTACGAGCAGTACTTC.

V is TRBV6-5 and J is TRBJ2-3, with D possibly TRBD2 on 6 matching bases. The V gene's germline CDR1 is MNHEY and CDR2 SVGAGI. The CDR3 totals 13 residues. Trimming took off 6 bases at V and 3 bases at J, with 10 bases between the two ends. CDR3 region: CASRLAGTDTQYF. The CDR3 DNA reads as TGTGCCAGCAGGTTGGCGGGGACAGATACGCAGTATTTT.

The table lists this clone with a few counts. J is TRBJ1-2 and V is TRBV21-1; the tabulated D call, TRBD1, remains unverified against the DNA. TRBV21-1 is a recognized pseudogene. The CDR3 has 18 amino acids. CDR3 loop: CASSKALGRLMSLYGYTF. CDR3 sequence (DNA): TGTGCCAGCAGCAAAGCGCTCGGCAGGTTGATGAGCCTTTATGGCTACACCTTC.

CDR3 amino acids: CASSEFRSGGDEQYF. The DNA of the CDR3 is TGTGCCAGCAGTGAATTTCGGTCAGGGGGGGACGAGCAGTACTTC. The chain couples TRBV6-1 to TRBJ2-7; D is tentatively TRBD1 or TRBD2 (7 bases each). Trimming removed 2 bases at V and 5 bases at J, with 16 bases between. The CDR3 has 15 residues. Looked up from germline, CDR1 is MNHNS and CDR2 is SASEGT.

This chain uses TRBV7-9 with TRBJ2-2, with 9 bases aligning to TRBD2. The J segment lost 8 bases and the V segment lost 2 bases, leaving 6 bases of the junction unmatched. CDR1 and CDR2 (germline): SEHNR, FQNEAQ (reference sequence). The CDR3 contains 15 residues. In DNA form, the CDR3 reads TGTGCCAGCAGCTTATTGCTAGCGGGAAAGGGGGAGCTGTTTTTT. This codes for CASSLLLAGKGELFF.

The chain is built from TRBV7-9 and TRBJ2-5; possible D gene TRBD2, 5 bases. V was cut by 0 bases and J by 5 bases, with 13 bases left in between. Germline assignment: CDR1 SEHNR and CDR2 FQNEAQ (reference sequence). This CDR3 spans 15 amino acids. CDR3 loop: CASSLAAGGAETQYF. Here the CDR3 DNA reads TGTGCCAGCAGCTTAGCGGCGGGCGGAGCGGAGACCCAGTACTTC. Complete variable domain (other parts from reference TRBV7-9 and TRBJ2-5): DTGVSQNPRHKITKRGQNVTFRCDPISEHNRLYWYRQTLGQGPEFLTYFQNEAQLEKSRLLSDRFSAERPKGSFSTLEIQRTEQGDSAMYLCASSLAAGGAETQYFGPGTRLLVL.

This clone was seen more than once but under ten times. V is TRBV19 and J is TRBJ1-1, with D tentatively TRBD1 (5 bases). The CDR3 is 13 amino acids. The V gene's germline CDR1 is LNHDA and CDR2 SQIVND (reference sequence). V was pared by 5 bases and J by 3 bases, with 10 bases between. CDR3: CASSSGIHTEAFF. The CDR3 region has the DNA TGTGCCAGTAGTTCAGGGATTCACACTGAAGCTTTCTTT.

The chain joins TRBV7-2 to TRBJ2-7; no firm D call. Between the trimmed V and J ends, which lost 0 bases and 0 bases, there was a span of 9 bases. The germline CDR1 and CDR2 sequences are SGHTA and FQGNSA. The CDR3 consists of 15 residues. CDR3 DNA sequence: TGTGCCAGCAGCTTAGCAGGGATACTCTCCTACGAGCAGTACTTC. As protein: CASSLAGILSYEQYF.

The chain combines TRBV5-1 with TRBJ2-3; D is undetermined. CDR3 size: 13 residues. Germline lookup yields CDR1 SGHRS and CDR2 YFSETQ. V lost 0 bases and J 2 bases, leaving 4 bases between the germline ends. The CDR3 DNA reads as TGCGCCAGCAGCTTGGTGATCACAGATACGCAGTATTTT. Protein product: CASSLVITDTQYF.

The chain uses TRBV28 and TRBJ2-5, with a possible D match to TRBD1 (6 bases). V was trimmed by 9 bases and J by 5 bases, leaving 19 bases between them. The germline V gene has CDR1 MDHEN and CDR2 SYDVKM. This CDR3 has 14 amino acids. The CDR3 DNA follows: TGTGCCAGTAGCCAACAGGGCTTGGGGGAGACCCAGTACTTC. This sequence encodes CASSQQGLGETQYF.

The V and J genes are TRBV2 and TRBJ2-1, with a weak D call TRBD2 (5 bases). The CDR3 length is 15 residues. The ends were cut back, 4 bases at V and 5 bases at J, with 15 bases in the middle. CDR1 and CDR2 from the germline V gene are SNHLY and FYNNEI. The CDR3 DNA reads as TGTGCCAGCAGTGGGACTCAACGCCCCCACAATGAGCAGTTCTTC. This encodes CASSGTQRPHNEQFF.

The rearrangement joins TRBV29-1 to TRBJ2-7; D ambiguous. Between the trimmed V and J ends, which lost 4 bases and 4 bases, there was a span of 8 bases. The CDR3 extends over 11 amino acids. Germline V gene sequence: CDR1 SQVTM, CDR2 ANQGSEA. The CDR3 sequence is CSVAESYEQYF. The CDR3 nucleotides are TGCAGCGTTGCGGAGAGTTACGAGCAGTACTTC.

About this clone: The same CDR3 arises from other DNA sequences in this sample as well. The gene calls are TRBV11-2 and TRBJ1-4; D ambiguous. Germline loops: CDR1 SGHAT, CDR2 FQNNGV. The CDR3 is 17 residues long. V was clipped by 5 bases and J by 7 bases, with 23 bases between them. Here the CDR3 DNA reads TGTGCCAGCAGCCACGTACTCCTCCCCACTGAGGGTGAAAAACTGTTTTTT. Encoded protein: CASSHVLLPTEGEKLFF.

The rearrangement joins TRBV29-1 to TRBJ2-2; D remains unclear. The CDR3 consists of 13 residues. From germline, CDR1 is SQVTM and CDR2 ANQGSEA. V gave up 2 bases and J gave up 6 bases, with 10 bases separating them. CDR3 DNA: TGCAGCGTTGAACCTGGTGGGGCCGGGGAGCTGTTTTTT. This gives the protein CSVEPGGAGELFF.

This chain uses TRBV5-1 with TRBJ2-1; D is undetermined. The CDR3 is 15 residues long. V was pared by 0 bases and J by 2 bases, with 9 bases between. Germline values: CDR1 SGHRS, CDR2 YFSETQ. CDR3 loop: CASSLGASTYNEQFF. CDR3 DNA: TGCGCCAGCAGCTTGGGTGCCTCAACCTACAATGAGCAGTTCTTC.

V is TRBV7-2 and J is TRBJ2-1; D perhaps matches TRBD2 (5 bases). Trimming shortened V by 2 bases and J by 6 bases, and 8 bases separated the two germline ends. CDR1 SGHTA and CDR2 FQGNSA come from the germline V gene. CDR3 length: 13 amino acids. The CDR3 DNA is TGTGCCAGCAGCTTAAGCGGAGCCAATGAGCAGTTCTTC. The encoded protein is CASSLSGANEQFF.

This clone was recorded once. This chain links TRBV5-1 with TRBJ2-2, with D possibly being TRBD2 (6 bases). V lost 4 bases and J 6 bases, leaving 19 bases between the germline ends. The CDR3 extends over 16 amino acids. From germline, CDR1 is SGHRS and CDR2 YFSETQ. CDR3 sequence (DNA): TGCGCCAGCAGCGTCGGGCGGGGCCTCGTATCCGGGGAGCTGTTTTTT. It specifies CASSVGRGLVSGELFF.

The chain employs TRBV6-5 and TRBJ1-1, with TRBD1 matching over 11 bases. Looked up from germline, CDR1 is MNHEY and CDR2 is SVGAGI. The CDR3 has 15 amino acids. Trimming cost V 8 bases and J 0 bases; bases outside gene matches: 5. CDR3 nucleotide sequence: TGTGCCAGCGGTAGGACAGGGGGCATGAACACTGAAGCTTTCTTT. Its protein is CASGRTGGMNTEAFF.